The 12 T cell receptor beta chains below were found in one sample sequenced in a study of brain T cells in children with intractable seizures. Time point: blood from clinic visit 5 months post-surgery; TSC patient then seizure free. Only in-frame clones appear in the TCRdb table, and some are missing; sequencing was by immunoSEQ multiplex PCR. The data hold approximately 330,000 clones, with over 90% observed a single time. Specimen: peripheral blood, collected around 5 months after surgery. Source of these receptors: a boy in the first two years of life with tuberous sclerosis and intractable seizures.

The chain couples TRBV5-4 to TRBJ1-3; unclear D gene. V gave up 1 base and J gave up 2 bases, with 13 bases separating them. Germline V lookup: CDR1 SGHNT, CDR2 YYREEE (reference sequence). The CDR3 is made up of 16 amino acids. The CDR3: CASSLMEEGTGNTIYF. CDR3 coding DNA: TGTGCCAGCAGCTTGATGGAGGAGGGAACTGGAAACACCATATATTTT.

V usage is TRBV5-1 and J usage is TRBJ1-1, with D tentatively TRBD1 (6 bases). Germline CDR1 SGHRS, CDR2 YFSETQ. The V gene lost 0 bases and the J gene lost 3 bases, with 12 bases spanning the gap. The CDR3 is 15 amino acids. CDR3 region: CASSLGATGYTEAFF. The DNA for the CDR3 is TGCGCCAGCAGCTTGGGCGCCACAGGGTACACTGAAGCTTTCTTT.

The chain recombines TRBV13 with TRBJ2-7, with D possibly being TRBD1 or TRBD2 (5 bases each). There are 14 residues in the CDR3. V lost 5 bases, J lost 0 bases, and 11 bases lay in between. Germline assignment: CDR1 PRHDT and CDR2 FYEKMQ (reference sequence). The CDR3 protein is CASSGGWSSYEQYF. CDR3 coding DNA: TGTGCCAGCAGCGGGGGATGGAGCTCCTACGAGCAGTACTTC.

This chain joins TRBV5-1 and TRBJ1-1; D might be TRBD1 (5 bases). Germline CDR1 and CDR2: SGHRS and YFSETQ. The CDR3 consists of 15 residues. V was pared by 3 bases and J by 0 bases, with 12 bases between. The CDR3 spells CASSSKDSMNTEAFF. CDR3 nucleotides: TGCGCCAGCAGCTCCAAAGACAGCATGAACACTGAAGCTTTCTTT.

The rearrangement joins TRBV10-3 to TRBJ1-2; D may be TRBD1 (5 bases). CDR1 and CDR2 (germline): ENHRY, SYGVKD. V dropped 0 bases and J dropped 0 bases, with 8 bases sitting between them. CDR3 length equals 15 residues. DNA of the CDR3: TGTGCCATCAGTGAGTCTGGGGACGCTAACTATGGCTACACCTTC. Translated: CAISESGDANYGYTF.

The chain joins TRBV5-6 to TRBJ1-1, with D unresolved. This CDR3 has 13 amino acids. Germline V gives CDR1 SGHDT, CDR2 YYEEEE. Trimming shortened V by 0 bases and J by 0 bases, and 3 bases separated the two germline ends. The CDR3 DNA reads TGTGCCAGCAGCTTGGCAGTGAACACTGAAGCTTTCTTT. Translation: CASSLAVNTEAFF.

The chain links TRBV3-1 (or the pseudogene TRBV3-2) to TRBJ1-2; tentatively, D is TRBD1 (6 bases). The CDR3 is made up of 16 amino acids. Germline CDR1 is LGHDT and CDR2 is YNNKEL (reference sequence). V was pared by 0 bases and J by 5 bases, with 16 bases between. The CDR3 sequence is CASSQDWGGGSYGYTF. The CDR3 DNA follows: TGTGCCAGCAGCCAAGATTGGGGAGGGGGGAGTTATGGCTACACCTTC.

This clone occurred once. The rearrangement joins TRBV7-6 to TRBJ1-1; D perhaps matches TRBD1 (5 bases). CDR1 SGHVS and CDR2 FNYEAQ come from the germline V gene. The CDR3 consists of 15 residues. V lost 5 bases, J lost 1 base, and 14 bases lay in between. CDR3 residues: CASSRGTLGNTEAFF. DNA of the CDR3: TGTGCCAGCAGCCGGGGGACGTTAGGGAACACTGAAGCTTTCTTT.

The gene calls are TRBV10-1 and TRBJ2-7; maybe TRBD1 (6 bases). V was clipped by 6 bases and J by 5 bases, with 20 bases between them. This CDR3 comprises 15 residues. The germline V gene has CDR1 WNHNN and CDR2 SYGVQD (reference sequence). In DNA form, the CDR3 reads TGCGCCAGCAGCAGAGCAGGGGATGGGTTCAACGAGCAGTACTTC. This codes for CASSRAGDGFNEQYF.

The chain uses TRBV3-1 (or the pseudogene TRBV3-2) and TRBJ2-7; D perhaps matches TRBD1 (5 bases). Per the germline V gene, CDR1 is LGHDT and CDR2 is YNNKEL (reference sequence). Trimming shortened V by 4 bases and J by 3 bases, and 7 bases separated the two germline ends. CDR3 size: 12 residues. The CDR3 DNA is TGTGCCAGCAGCCTACAGGACTACGAGCAGTACTTC. Its translation is CASSLQDYEQYF.

This chain joins TRBV18 and TRBJ1-1; D perhaps matches TRBD1 (6 bases). CDR1 and CDR2 from the germline V gene are KGHSH and LQKENI. The CDR3 covers 15 residues. V lost 3 bases and J lost 3, with 14 bases in between. CDR3: CASSPSEGVYTEAFF. The CDR3 DNA is TGTGCCAGCTCACCCTCGGAGGGGGTCTACACTGAAGCTTTCTTT.

V is TRBV5-6 and J is TRBJ2-3; the D gene is possibly TRBD2 (6 bases). V was pared by 4 bases and J by 8 bases, with 17 bases between. Germline V gene sequence: CDR1 SGHDT, CDR2 YYEEEE. The CDR3 totals 14 residues. The CDR3 region is CASSRDSLVGTQYF. The DNA for the CDR3 is TGTGCCAGCAGCAGGGACTCCCTCGTAGGTACGCAGTATTTT. The variable domain in full, completed from reference TRBV5-6 and TRBJ2-3, reads DAGVTQSPTHLIKTRGQQVTLRCSPKSGHDTVSWYQQALGQGPQFIFQYYEEEERQRGNFPDRFSGHQFPNYSSELNVNALLLGDSALYLCASSRDSLVGTQYFGPGTRLTVL.